This TCR beta chain originates from a study of breast tumors, draining lymph nodes, adjacent tissues. MiXCR, run by TCRdb on the multiplex PCR reads, gives a single entry per CDR3 protein. In the table there are 150,000 to 200,000 distinct CDR3 sequences, 30% to 35% of which are singletons. Samples came from axillary lymph nodes draining the breast cancer. The CDR3 sequence is 15 residues long. V lost 3 bases, J lost 3 bases, and 1 base stayed unmatched. CDR1 WNHNN and CDR2 SYGVQD come from the germline V gene (reference sequence). This clonotype has a count of ten or more. This clonotype was sampled from a female donor with breast cancer. Some clones in this sample may be carry-over from other donors' samples. The chain employs TRBV10-1 and TRBJ2-1; 11 bases map to TRBD2. Sequenced material: axillary lymph node tissue. This CDR3 is CASSDTSGGYNEQFF. The CDR3 DNA reads TGCGCCAGCAGTGATACTAGCGGGGGCTACAATGAGCAGTTCTTC.